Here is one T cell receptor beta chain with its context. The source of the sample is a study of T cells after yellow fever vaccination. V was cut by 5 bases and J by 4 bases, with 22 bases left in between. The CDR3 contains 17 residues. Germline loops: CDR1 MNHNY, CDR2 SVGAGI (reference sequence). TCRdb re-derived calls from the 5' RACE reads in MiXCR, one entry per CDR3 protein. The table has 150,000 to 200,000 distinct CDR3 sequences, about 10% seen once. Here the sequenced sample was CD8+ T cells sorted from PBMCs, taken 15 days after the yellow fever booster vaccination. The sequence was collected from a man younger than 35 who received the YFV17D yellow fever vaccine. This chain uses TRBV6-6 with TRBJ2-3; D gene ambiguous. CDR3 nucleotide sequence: TGTGCCAGCAGTCCTATGCCCGGCCTGCTAAAGCCAGATACGCAGTATTTT. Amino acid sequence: CASSPMPGLLKPDTQYF.